Each of the 26 T cell receptor beta chains below was sequenced from the same sample in a study of T cells in tumors after PD-1 blockade. Libraries were prepared by immunoSEQ multiplex PCR; TCRdb keeps only in-frame clonotypes and omits some of them. The data hold more than 40,000 clones, with more than 60% observed a single time. Material: PBMCs, obtained before anti-PD-1 therapy. The receptors come from a human donor with advanced basal cell or squamous cell carcinoma (not recorded which).

This clone is a singleton in its sample. J is TRBJ2-2 and V is TRBV9; possibly TRBD2 for D (6 bases). The CDR3 contains 16 residues. Deletions cut 4 bases from V and 2 bases from J, with 15 bases between. CDR1 SGDLS and CDR2 YYNGEE come from the germline V gene. The CDR3 sequence is CASSKKVAANTGELFF. DNA of the CDR3: TGTGCCAGCAGCAAAAAAGTAGCGGCCAACACCGGGGAGCTGTTTTTT.

This clone appeared a single time. The genes are TRBV6-5 and TRBJ2-3, with D tentatively TRBD2 (5 bases). Trimming took 1 base from V and 2 from J, leaving 7 bases between them. The CDR3 has 14 amino acids. Germline V gives CDR1 MNHEY, CDR2 SVGAGI. The CDR3 loop reads CASSYLATTDTQYF. DNA for the CDR3: TGTGCCAGCAGTTACTTAGCGACCACAGATACGCAGTATTTT.

The V call is TRBV27, the J call TRBJ2-7; TRBD1 matches 7 bases. Trimming cost V 5 bases and J 6 bases; bases outside gene matches: 4. Germline V CDR1 and CDR2: MNHEY, SMNVEV (reference sequence). The CDR3 spans 12 residues. The DNA for the CDR3 is TGTGCCAGCAGTAAGACAGGGTTCGAGCAGTACTTC. It codes for CASSKTGFEQYF.

The V gene is TRBV5-4, the J gene TRBJ1-2, with D tentatively TRBD1 (5 bases). V was shortened by 0 bases and J by 9 bases, with 15 bases between the two germline ends. The CDR3 has 14 amino acids. In germline, CDR1 is SGHNT, CDR2 YYREEE (reference sequence). The CDR3 spells CASSLGAGRSSYTF. The DNA of the CDR3 is TGTGCCAGCAGCTTGGGGGCAGGGAGGTCGAGCTACACCTTC. The full variable domain, its missing parts supplied by reference TRBV5-4 and TRBJ1-2, is ETGVTQSPTHLIKTRGQQVTLRCSSQSGHNTVSWYQQALGQGPQFIFQYYREEENGRGNFPPRFSGLQFPNYSSELNVNALELDDSALYLCASSLGAGRSSYTFGSGTRLTVV.

The chain uses TRBV19 and TRBJ1-4; the match to TRBD1 covers 10 bases. Unmatched junction bases numbered 3, after V lost 8 bases and J lost 6 bases. CDR3 length equals 13 residues. CDR1 and CDR2 (germline): LNHDA, SQIVND (reference sequence). The CDR3 here is CASRDRGDEKLFF. CDR3 in DNA: TGTGCCAGTCGGGACAGGGGAGATGAAAAACTGTTTTTT.

This sequence joins TRBV7-9 and TRBJ2-7; the match to TRBD2 covers 10 bases. From germline, CDR1 is SEHNR and CDR2 FQNEAQ (reference sequence). The CDR3 covers 17 residues. V shed 5 bases, J shed 1 base, and the junction held 11 bases outside the gene matches. The CDR3 here is CASSPRGGTSASYEQYF. DNA for the CDR3: TGTGCCAGCAGCCCCAGAGGGGGGACTAGCGCTTCCTACGAGCAGTACTTC. Full variable domain (rest looked up from reference TRBV7-9 and TRBJ2-7): DTGVSQNPRHKITKRGQNVTFRCDPISEHNRLYWYRQTLGQGPEFLTYFQNEAQLEKSRLLSDRFSAERPKGSFSTLEIQRTEQGDSAMYLCASSPRGGTSASYEQYFGPGTRLTVT.

V usage is TRBV10-3 and J usage is TRBJ1-6; tentatively, D is TRBD1 (5 bases). V was cut by 10 bases and J by 8 bases, with 15 bases left in between. Germline V gene sequence: CDR1 ENHRY, CDR2 SYGVKD. The CDR3 runs to 13 residues. The CDR3 protein is CATSGTWDSPLHF. The CDR3 DNA reads as TGTGCCACCTCCGGGACCTGGGATTCACCCCTCCACTTT.

This chain joins TRBV5-4 and TRBJ2-7, with D perhaps being TRBD1 or TRBD2 (5 bases each). This CDR3 has 14 amino acids. V dropped 2 bases and J dropped 1 base, with 10 bases sitting between them. Per the germline V gene, CDR1 is SGHNT and CDR2 is YYREEE (reference sequence). The CDR3 reads CASSFGTYSYEQYF. In DNA form, the CDR3 reads TGTGCCAGCAGCTTTGGGACGTATTCCTACGAGCAGTACTTC. The full variable domain, its missing parts supplied by reference TRBV5-4 and TRBJ2-7, is ETGVTQSPTHLIKTRGQQVTLRCSSQSGHNTVSWYQQALGQGPQFIFQYYREEENGRGNFPPRFSGLQFPNYSSELNVNALELDDSALYLCASSFGTYSYEQYFGPGTRLTVT.

The chain has TRBV5-1 and TRBJ1-5; D ambiguous. The ends were cut back, 0 bases at V and 3 bases at J, with 7 bases in the middle. The germline V gene encodes CDR1 SGHRS and CDR2 YFSETQ. The CDR3 totals 14 residues. The CDR3 coding sequence is TGCGCCAGCAGCTTGGACGGGCACAATCAGCCCCAGCATTTT. Amino acid sequence: CASSLDGHNQPQHF.

Note on this clone: Sequence at one end of the junction differs from germline and may be a read error. The V gene is TRBV4-1, the J gene TRBJ2-7; 7 nucleotides agree with TRBD1. The CDR3 totals 13 residues. CDR1 MGHRA and CDR2 YSYEKL come from the germline V gene. CDR3 loop: CASSRVPGQPHIF. The CDR3 bases are TGCGCCAGCAGCCGCGTTCCGGGACAGCCTCATATCTTC.

The CDR3 bases are TGTGCCACCAGTGAAGACAGGGGGCATTGGAATGAGCAGTTCTTC. This gives the protein CATSEDRGHWNEQFF. This sequence joins TRBV24-1 and TRBJ2-1; 10 bases match TRBD1. The trim removed 4 bases at V and 7 bases at J, leaving 6 bases unmatched. Looked up from germline, CDR1 is KGHDR and CDR2 is SFDVKD. This CDR3 is 15 amino acids long.

The rearrangement links TRBV6-5 to TRBJ1-2; D unclear. The CDR3 loop spans 13 amino acids. With 6 bases removed from V and 0 bases from J, the gap between germline ends came to 8 bases. CDR1 is MNHEY, CDR2 SVGAGI, per germline. CDR3 residues: CASRTGTNYGYTF. The CDR3 DNA is TGTGCCAGCAGGACCGGGACTAACTATGGCTACACCTTC.

The V gene is TRBV29-1, the J gene TRBJ2-3, with 12 bases fitting TRBD2. The CDR3 consists of 17 residues. The V gene's germline CDR1 is SQVTM and CDR2 ANQGSEA. Trimming cost V 0 bases and J 4 bases; bases outside gene matches: 8. The CDR3 protein is CSVEDVTSGGTPDTQYF. For the CDR3, the DNA is TGCAGCGTTGAAGACGTAACTAGCGGGGGGACGCCAGATACGCAGTATTTT.

The rearrangement uses TRBV5-8 and TRBJ2-5; 12 nucleotides agree with TRBD2. V lost 0 bases to trimming and J lost 2 bases; unmatched junction nucleotides: 8. Germline-derived CDR1 and CDR2 are SGHTS and YDEGEE. CDR3 length equals 18 residues. The CDR3 nucleotides are TGTGCCAGCAGCTTGGGGACTAGCGGGGAAACTGCTCAAGAGACCCAGTACTTC. It codes for CASSLGTSGETAQETQYF.

The chain employs TRBV9 and TRBJ2-3; TRBD1 aligns across 7 bases. V dropped 3 bases and J dropped 1; count of bases not matched to a gene: 2. The CDR3 length is 14 residues. In germline, CDR1 is SGDLS, CDR2 YYNGEE. CDR3 DNA sequence: TGTGCCAGCAGCGCCCAGGGGGGCACAGATACGCAGTATTTT. Protein sequence: CASSAQGGTDTQYF.

The CDR3 protein is CASSQIPDSYGYTF. CDR3 nucleotides: TGTGCCAGCAGTCAGATTCCGGATTCTTATGGCTACACCTTC. The chain joins TRBV2 to TRBJ1-2; D ambiguous. This CDR3 is built from 14 residues. Looked up from germline, CDR1 is SNHLY and CDR2 is FYNNEI. V gave up 5 bases and J gave up 5 bases, with 15 bases separating them.

This chain joins TRBV7-9 and TRBJ1-2; maybe TRBD1 (6 bases). V lost 5 bases and J 2 bases, leaving 15 bases between the germline ends. The germline V gene encodes CDR1 SEHNR and CDR2 FQNEAQ (reference sequence). The CDR3 runs to 15 residues. CDR3 DNA: TGTGCCAGCAGCAAGGGAAACAGGGCGAACTATGGCTACACCTTC. Protein sequence: CASSKGNRANYGYTF.

The chain combines TRBV12-3 or TRBV12-4 with TRBJ2-7, with a weak D call TRBD1 (5 bases). Trimming took off 8 bases at V and 7 bases at J, with 18 bases between the two ends. This CDR3 comprises 13 residues. This CDR3 is CASGGSGAGEQYF. CDR3 sequence (DNA): TGTGCCAGCGGCGGATCTGGGGCCGGGGAGCAGTACTTC.

This clone came up many times. The chain's CDR3 is CASSIDRAVPQHF. In nucleotides, the CDR3 is TGTGCCAGTAGTATCGACAGGGCCGTACCCCAGCATTTT. This sequence joins TRBV19 and TRBJ1-5; 7 nucleotides agree with TRBD1. Germline V gene data show CDR1 as LNHDA and CDR2 as SQIVND (reference sequence). V dropped 3 bases and J dropped 10; count of bases not matched to a gene: 6. This CDR3 spans 13 amino acids.

The chain joins TRBV4-1 to TRBJ1-1; D is possibly TRBD1 (5 bases). The CDR3 extends over 16 amino acids. CDR1 and CDR2 from the germline V gene are MGHRA and YSYEKL. Trimming removed 0 bases at V and 5 bases at J, with 16 bases between. CDR3 sequence: CASSQDGQGGWTEAFF. CDR3 sequence (DNA): TGCGCCAGCAGCCAAGATGGGCAGGGCGGTTGGACTGAAGCTTTCTTT.

The chain uses TRBV28 and TRBJ2-4; D is tentatively TRBD1 or TRBD2 (6 bases each). The CDR3 extends over 15 amino acids. Germline values: CDR1 MDHEN, CDR2 SYDVKM. V was trimmed by 6 bases and J by 2 bases, leaving 14 bases between them. The CDR3 here is CASSPPRGPKNIQYF. DNA for the CDR3: TGTGCCAGCAGCCCACCCCGGGGGCCCAAAAACATTCAGTACTTC.

This CDR3 reads CASSFSGGARNEQFF. In nucleotides, the CDR3 is TGTGCCAGCAGCTTTAGCGGGGGGGCACGCAATGAGCAGTTCTTC. The chain recombines TRBV7-3 with TRBJ2-1, with 11 bases matching TRBD2. With V trimmed by 3 bases and J by 6 bases, 4 bases remained unmatched. The CDR3 sequence is 15 residues long. CDR1 and CDR2 (germline): SGHTA, FQGTGA.

The chain has TRBV5-4 and TRBJ1-1, with D possibly being TRBD1 (5 bases). Trimming removed 4 bases at V and 1 base at J, with 11 bases between. CDR3 length: 14 residues. CDR1 is SGHNT, CDR2 YYREEE, per germline (reference sequence). CDR3 protein: CASSPAGTNTEAFF. CDR3 DNA: TGTGCCAGCAGCCCCGCCGGGACGAACACTGAAGCTTTCTTT. Full variable domain (missing parts from reference TRBV5-4 and TRBJ1-1): ETGVTQSPTHLIKTRGQQVTLRCSSQSGHNTVSWYQQALGQGPQFIFQYYREEENGRGNFPPRFSGLQFPNYSSELNVNALELDDSALYLCASSPAGTNTEAFFGQGTRLTVV.

V is TRBV2 and J is TRBJ2-1; a possible D gene is TRBD1 (6 bases). V shed 2 bases and J shed 4 bases, with 15 bases lying between them. The CDR3 contains 16 residues. Germline assignment: CDR1 SNHLY and CDR2 FYNNEI. The CDR3 sequence: CASSETGTPTYNEQFF. CDR3 DNA sequence: TGTGCCAGCAGTGAAACAGGGACGCCAACTTACAATGAGCAGTTCTTC.

This sequence joins TRBV6-6 and TRBJ2-5; D remains ambiguous. This CDR3 comprises 12 residues. Trimming shortened V by 8 bases and J by 5 bases, and 12 bases separated the two germline ends. In germline, CDR1 is MNHNY, CDR2 SVGAGI (reference sequence). The CDR3 DNA sequence: TGTGCCAGCTCCTGGGGTTTCGAGACCCAGTACTTC. This gives the protein CASSWGFETQYF.

This clone has just a few counts. This same CDR3 is encoded by further DNA sequences in the sample. This sequence joins TRBV5-4 and TRBJ2-5, with TRBD2 identical over 8 bases. Trimming removed 4 bases from V and 2 bases from J; junction bases left unmatched: 7. This CDR3 has 15 amino acids. Germline V gene data show CDR1 as SGHNT and CDR2 as YYREEE (reference sequence). The CDR3 spells CASSPGGTKQETQYF. CDR3 nucleotide sequence: TGTGCCAGCAGCCCGGGGGGGACTAAGCAAGAGACCCAGTACTTC.